Listed here is a single T cell receptor (beta chain). Amplification targeted the TCR beta CDR3 regions, with RNA transcripts as the source material. HTBI-primed RT-PCR formed the first round, and a multiplex PCR formed the second. TCRdb re-called the multiplex PCR reads with MiXCR, one entry per CDR3 protein. This table has around 1.1 million distinct CDR3 sequences, about 40% appearing once. Diagnoses were established from clinical symptoms, serum thyroxine, TRAb, thyroid ultrasound and orbital computed tomography. The data were taken from a study of Graves' ophthalmopathy and Graves' hyperthyroidism. This sequence was found in an adult man with Graves' hyperthyroidism. The sequenced material came from peripheral blood or thyroid tissue (not recorded which).

The CDR3 reads CASSSEGRKNSPLHF. The CDR3 DNA reads as TGCGCCAGCAGTTCGGAGGGCAGGAAAAATTCACCCCTCCACTTT. The rearrangement links TRBV10-2 to TRBJ1-6; no clear D gene. Trimming removed 5 bases at V and 7 bases at J, with 15 bases between. This CDR3 comprises 15 residues. The germline CDR1 and CDR2 sequences are WSHSY and SAAADI.